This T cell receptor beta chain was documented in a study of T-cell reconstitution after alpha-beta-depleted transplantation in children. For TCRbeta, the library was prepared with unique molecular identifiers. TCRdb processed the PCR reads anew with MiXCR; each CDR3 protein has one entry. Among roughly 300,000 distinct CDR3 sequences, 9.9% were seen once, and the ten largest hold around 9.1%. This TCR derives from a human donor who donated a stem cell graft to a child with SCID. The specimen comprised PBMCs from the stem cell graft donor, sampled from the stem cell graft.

The CDR3 region is CASSYSPSAYSQDEQFF. CDR3 bases: TGTGCCAGCAGTTACTCGCCTAGCGCATATTCCCAGGATGAGCAGTTCTTC. V is TRBV6-5 and J is TRBJ2-1; D is perhaps TRBD2 (6 bases). This CDR3 contains 17 residues. Looked up from germline, CDR1 is MNHEY and CDR2 is SVGAGI. Trimming took off 0 bases at V and 8 bases at J, with 20 bases between the two ends.